This T cell receptor beta chain was captured by sequencing in a study of human T cells and chemical hapten exposure. The starting material, unfractionated whole blood, was used for total RNA extraction. Whole-study findings and limits: DPC sensitization produced no change in TCRs with frequency above 1 in 1000.

There are a few counts of this clonotype. The antigen is not known. TCRdb re-called the 5' RACE reads through MiXCR, storing one row per CDR3 protein. The sample records about 120,000 distinct CDR3 sequences, 19% being singletons. CDR1 and CDR2 from the germline V gene are SGHTA and FQGTGA. CDR3 length equals 16 residues. J gave up 0 bases and V 5 bases, and 7 bases lay outside the gene matches. V is TRBV7-3 and J is TRBJ2-3; 8 bases agree with TRBD2. The receptor was derived from a human donor in good health. The CDR3, as DNA: TGTGCCAGCAGCCTGATAAGCGGGGGTAGCACAGATACGCAGTATTTT. Residues: CASSLISGGSTDTQYF.